This T cell receptor beta chain originates from a study of cytomegalovirus exposure and HLA in healthy donors. Across the study: The study's early data release held some 85 million unique TCRs from HLA-typed donors.

Details on this clone: Its antigen is unknown.

Germline V gene data show CDR1 as SQVTM and CDR2 as ANQGSEA. The CDR3 spans 12 residues. Trimming pared 2 bases from V and 1 base from J, leaving 5 bases between. It was with 60 Vbeta and 13 Jbeta primers that the PCR ran. Only in-frame clones appear in the TCRdb table, and some are missing; sequencing was by immunoSEQ multiplex PCR. The data hold 250,000 or so clones, with roughly four fifths observed a single time. General observations from the study: Overall, roughly 160 TCR beta chains were annotated as cytomegalovirus-associated. Segments of the TCR beta V type were, in most cases, productive about 87% or about 30% of the time in an earlier analysis. Later, an analysis showed that TCR beta chains associated with HLA were more clonally expanded than others that were equally common.

This receptor was obtained from a woman aged 60-70 years in good health and CMV-seropositive. The V and J genes are TRBV29-1 and TRBJ1-1; D not resolved. The material sequenced was PBMCs. CDR3 amino acids: CSVEIRNTEAFF. DNA of the CDR3: TGCAGCGTTGAAATTAGGAACACTGAAGCTTTCTTT.